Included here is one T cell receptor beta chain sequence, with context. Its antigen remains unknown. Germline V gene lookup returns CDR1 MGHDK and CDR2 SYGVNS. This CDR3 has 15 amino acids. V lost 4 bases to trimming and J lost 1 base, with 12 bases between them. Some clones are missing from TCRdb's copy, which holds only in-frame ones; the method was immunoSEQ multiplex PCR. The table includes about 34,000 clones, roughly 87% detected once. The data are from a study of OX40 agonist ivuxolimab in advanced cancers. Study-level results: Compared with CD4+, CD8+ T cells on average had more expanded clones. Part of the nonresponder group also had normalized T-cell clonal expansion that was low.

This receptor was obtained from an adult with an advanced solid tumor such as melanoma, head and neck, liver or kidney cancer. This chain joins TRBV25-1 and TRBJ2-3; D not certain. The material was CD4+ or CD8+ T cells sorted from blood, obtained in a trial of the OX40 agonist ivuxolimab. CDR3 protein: CASSGRTRGTDTQYF. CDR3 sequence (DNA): TGTGCCAGCAGTGGGCGCACAAGGGGCACAGATACGCAGTATTTT.